This T cell receptor (beta chain) was profiled in a study of T-cell reconstitution after alpha-beta-depleted transplantation in children. Ten or more counts support this clonotype. Unique molecular identifiers were used to barcode this TCRbeta library. MiXCR was run by TCRdb on the PCR reads, yielding one entry per CDR3 protein. Of hundreds of thousands of distinct CDR3 sequences listed, roughly 17% were seen once; the top ten hold around 38%. Germline V CDR1 and CDR2: MNHEY, SVGEGT. The ends were cut back, 5 bases at V and 3 bases at J, with 4 bases in the middle. The CDR3 length is 11 residues. The chain is built from TRBV6-2 or TRBV6-3 and TRBJ1-1; no definite D call. Sequences were derived from PBMCs, mostly from graft donor cells, sampled 360 days after TCRalphabeta/CD19-depleted stem cell transplant. The clonotype was recovered from a male patient between 2 and 15 years old who had a stem cell transplant for acute lymphoblastic leukemia, so the T cells may come from the graft donor. The CDR3 nucleotides are TGTGCCAGCAGTCGGGACACTGAAGCTTTCTTT. Residues: CASSRDTEAFF.